A selection of T cell receptor beta chains follows, all from one sample in a study of a mutant IDH1 vaccine in newly diagnosed glioma. Generated by immunoSEQ multiplex PCR, the TCRdb table keeps only in-frame clones and is missing some. The sample carries roughly 60,000 clones, over 70% recorded once. For these receptors, no antigen is known. The sequences come from PBMCs, collected from a glioma patient whose treatment included an IDH1 peptide vaccine. These receptors all come from a man aged 35-49 years with glioma. The CDR3 runs from the conserved cysteine through the conserved F or W. A D gene is named only where the DNA matches it firmly.

V gene	D gene	J gene	CDR3 DNA	CDR3 protein
TRBV15	-	TRBJ2-7	TGTGCCACCAGCGCCAAACTAGAGTCATGGTCCGAGCAGTACTTC	CATSAKLESWSEQYF
TRBV6-5	-	TRBJ1-2	TGTGCCAGCAGCCCGGGATCTAGCTACACCTTC	CASSPGSSYTF
TRBV19	-	TRBJ1-5	TGTGCCAGTAGTATGTACCAGGGAGGCAATCAGCCCCAGCATTTT	CASSMYQGGNQPQHF
TRBV5-4	TRBD1	TRBJ1-2	TGTGCCAGCAGCCCGGGACAGCTAAACTATGGCTACACCTTC	CASSPGQLNYGYTF
TRBV7-8	-	TRBJ1-5	TGTGCCAGCAGCTTAGCTAGCAATCAGCCCCAGCATTTT	CASSLASNQPQHF
TRBV5-4	TRBD2	TRBJ2-2	TGTGCCAGCAGCTTGGGCCTAGCGGGGGGCTACACCGGGGAGCTGTTTTTT	CASSLGLAGGYTGELFF
TRBV6-5	-	TRBJ1-2	TGTGCCAGCAGGGAGTTCGCAGGGGCAGATGGCTACACCTTC	CASREFAGADGYTF
TRBV5-4	-	TRBJ2-2	TGTGCCAGCAGCCGGGACACCCGACCGAACACCGGGGAGCTGTTTTTT	CASSRDTRPNTGELFF
TRBV7-2	-	TRBJ1-3	TGTGCCAGCAGCTTAACCGCTGAAGGAAACACCATATATTTT	CASSLTAEGNTIYF
TRBV7-2	-	TRBJ1-2	TGTGCCAGCAGCCGCAGGGCGGGCTACACCTTC	CASSRRAGYTF
TRBV7-3	-	TRBJ2-2	TGTGCCAGCAGCTTAACGGAAGGTTTCGGGGAGCTGTTTTTT	CASSLTEGFGELFF